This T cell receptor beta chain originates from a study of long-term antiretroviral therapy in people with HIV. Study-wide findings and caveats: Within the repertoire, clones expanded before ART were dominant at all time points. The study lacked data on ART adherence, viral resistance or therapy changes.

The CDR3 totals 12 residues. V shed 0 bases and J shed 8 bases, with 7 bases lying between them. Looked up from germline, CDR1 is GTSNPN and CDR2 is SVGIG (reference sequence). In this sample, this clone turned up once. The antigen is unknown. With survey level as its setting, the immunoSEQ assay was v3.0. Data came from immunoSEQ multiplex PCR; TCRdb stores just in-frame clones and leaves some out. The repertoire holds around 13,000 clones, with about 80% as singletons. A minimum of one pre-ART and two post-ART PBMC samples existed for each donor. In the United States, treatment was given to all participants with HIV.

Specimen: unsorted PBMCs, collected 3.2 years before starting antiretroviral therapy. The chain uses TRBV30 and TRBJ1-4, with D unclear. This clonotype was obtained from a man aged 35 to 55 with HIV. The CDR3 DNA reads TGTGCCTGGAGTGTATCAAGGGAAAAACTGTTTTTT. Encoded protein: CAWSVSREKLFF.